A selection of T cell receptor beta chains follows, all from one sample in a study of response to subunit inactivated influenza vaccine. TCRdb itself ran the RT-PCR reads through MiXCR, one entry per CDR3 protein. The table lists 500,000 to 600,000 distinct CDR3 sequences, approximately 15% of them singletons. The sequencing here drew on CD4+ T cells sorted from PBMCs, taken about 24 months after vaccination. The origin of the receptors is a man aged 45 to 75 who received an inactivated influenza vaccine. CDR3s include the opening cysteine and the closing phenylalanine or tryptophan. Fields, in order: V gene, J gene, D gene, clone size, CDR3 protein, CDR3 DNA. The D gene is left open where the match is weak. Size tells how often a clone was seen (once, few, many) or the class of an expanded clone, and some rows leave it out.

v_gene: TRBV5-1
j_gene: TRBJ2-3
d_gene: -
abundance: few
CDR3aa: CASSKGTAAHTDTQYF
CDR3nt: TGCGCCAGCAGCAAGGGGACGGCGGCACACACAGATACGCAGTATTTT

v_gene: TRBV18
j_gene: TRBJ2-1
d_gene: -
abundance: -
CDR3aa: CASSPPAWPGNEQFF
CDR3nt: TGTGCCAGCTCACCACCGGCCTGGCCGGGGAATGAGCAGTTCTTC

v_gene: TRBV20-1
j_gene: TRBJ1-1
d_gene: -
abundance: -
CDR3aa: CSATTRTAMNTEAFF
CDR3nt: TGCAGTGCTACAACACGGACAGCCATGAACACTGAAGCTTTCTTT

v_gene: TRBV7-2
j_gene: TRBJ1-4
d_gene: -
abundance: few
CDR3aa: CASSPHGQEKLFF
CDR3nt: TGTGCCAGCAGCCCTCATGGACAGGAAAAACTGTTTTTT

v_gene: TRBV6-1
j_gene: TRBJ1-6
d_gene: TRBD1
abundance: -
CDR3aa: CASSEASGTGRSPLHF
CDR3nt: TGTGCCAGCAGTGAAGCCTCCGGGACAGGGAGATCACCCCTCCACTTT

v_gene: TRBV20-1
j_gene: TRBJ2-1
d_gene: -
abundance: -
CDR3aa: CSARARVNEQFF
CDR3nt: TGCAGTGCTAGGGCTAGAGTGAATGAGCAGTTCTTC

v_gene: TRBV25-1
j_gene: TRBJ1-2
d_gene: -
abundance: -
CDR3aa: CASSERRGYGYTF
CDR3nt: TGTGCCAGCAGTGAGCGGAGGGGTTATGGCTACACCTTC

v_gene: TRBV29-1
j_gene: TRBJ2-2
d_gene: TRBD1
abundance: -
CDR3aa: CSADRGPGELFF
CDR3nt: TGCAGCGCCGACAGGGGCCCCGGGGAGCTGTTTTTT

v_gene: TRBV7-8
j_gene: TRBJ2-7
d_gene: -
abundance: few
CDR3aa: CASSLISVPYF
CDR3nt: TGTGCCAGCAGCTTAATCTCTGTTCCGTACTTC

v_gene: TRBV10-3
j_gene: TRBJ1-3
d_gene: TRBD1
abundance: -
CDR3aa: CAIRAGGNSGNTIYF
CDR3nt: TGTGCCATCAGGGCAGGGGGGAACTCTGGAAACACCATATATTTT

v_gene: TRBV4-2
j_gene: TRBJ1-2
d_gene: -
abundance: -
CDR3aa: CASSQGVKGQGYTF
CDR3nt: TGTGCCAGCAGCCAAGGCGTAAAAGGGCAGGGCTACACCTTC

v_gene: TRBV7-8
j_gene: TRBJ2-2
d_gene: TRBD1
abundance: -
CDR3aa: CASSSRTGMVSNTGELFF
CDR3nt: TGTGCCAGCAGCTCTAGGACAGGGATGGTATCGAACACCGGGGAGCTGTTTTTT

v_gene: TRBV24-1
j_gene: TRBJ2-5
d_gene: -
abundance: -
CDR3aa: CATSDYGSSERETQYF
CDR3nt: TGTGCCACCAGTGACTATGGGTCCTCGGAGCGGGAGACCCAGTACTTC

v_gene: TRBV20-1
j_gene: TRBJ1-5
d_gene: -
abundance: many
CDR3aa: CSARDLGVNQPQHF
CDR3nt: TGCAGTGCTAGAGATCTAGGGGTCAATCAGCCCCAGCATTTT

v_gene: TRBV18
j_gene: TRBJ1-1
d_gene: -
abundance: -
CDR3aa: CASSGEMNTEAFF
CDR3nt: TGTGCCAGCTCAGGGGAGATGAACACTGAAGCTTTCTTT

v_gene: TRBV12-3/TRBV12-4
j_gene: TRBJ1-4
d_gene: -
abundance: many
CDR3aa: CASSPTGPNEKLFF
CDR3nt: TGTGCCAGCAGCCCGACAGGACCTAATGAAAAACTGTTTTTT

v_gene: TRBV6-6
j_gene: TRBJ2-5
d_gene: TRBD1
abundance: few
CDR3aa: CASSYRDRETQYF
CDR3nt: TGTGCCAGCAGTTACCGGGACAGAGAGACCCAGTACTTC

v_gene: TRBV7-2
j_gene: TRBJ2-7
d_gene: -
abundance: few
CDR3aa: CASSFQFEQYF
CDR3nt: TGTGCCAGCAGCTTTCAATTCGAGCAGTACTTC

v_gene: TRBV20-1
j_gene: TRBJ2-1
d_gene: TRBD2
abundance: -
CDR3aa: CSAMASGRGYEQFF
CDR3nt: TGCAGTGCTATGGCTAGCGGGAGAGGCTATGAGCAGTTCTTC

v_gene: TRBV20-1
j_gene: TRBJ1-5
d_gene: -
abundance: few
CDR3aa: CSARSQGNYQPQHF
CDR3nt: TGCAGTGCTAGATCGCAGGGGAACTATCAGCCCCAGCATTTT

v_gene: TRBV3-1
j_gene: TRBJ2-1
d_gene: -
abundance: -
CDR3aa: CASSQGVFDEQFF
CDR3nt: TGTGCCAGCAGCCAAGGGGTGTTTGATGAGCAGTTCTTC

v_gene: TRBV7-2
j_gene: TRBJ2-7
d_gene: -
abundance: -
CDR3aa: CASSLVTASQYF
CDR3nt: TGTGCCAGCAGCTTAGTTACGGCGTCGCAGTACTTC

v_gene: TRBV12-3/TRBV12-4
j_gene: TRBJ2-1
d_gene: -
abundance: many
CDR3aa: CASSLESNEQFF
CDR3nt: TGTGCCAGCAGTTTGGAGAGCAATGAGCAGTTCTTC

v_gene: TRBV28
j_gene: TRBJ2-3
d_gene: -
abundance: few
CDR3aa: CASTVMRDADTQYF
CDR3nt: TGTGCCAGCACCGTTATGCGGGACGCAGATACGCAGTATTTT